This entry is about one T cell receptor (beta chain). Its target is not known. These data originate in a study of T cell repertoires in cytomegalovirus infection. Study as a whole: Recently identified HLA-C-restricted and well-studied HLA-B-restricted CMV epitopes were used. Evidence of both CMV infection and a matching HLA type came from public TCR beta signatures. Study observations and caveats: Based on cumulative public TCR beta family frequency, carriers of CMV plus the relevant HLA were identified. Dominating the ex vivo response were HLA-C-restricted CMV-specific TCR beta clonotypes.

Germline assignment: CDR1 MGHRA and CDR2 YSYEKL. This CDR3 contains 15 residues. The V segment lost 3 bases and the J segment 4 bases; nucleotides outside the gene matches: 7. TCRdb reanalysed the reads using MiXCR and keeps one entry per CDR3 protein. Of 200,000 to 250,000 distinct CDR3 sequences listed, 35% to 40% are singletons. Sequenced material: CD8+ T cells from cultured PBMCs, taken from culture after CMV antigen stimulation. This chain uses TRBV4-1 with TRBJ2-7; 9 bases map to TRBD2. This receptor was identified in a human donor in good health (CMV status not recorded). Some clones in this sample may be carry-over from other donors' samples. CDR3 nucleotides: TGCGCCAGCAGCCAGGTAGCGGGAGTAAAGTACGAGCAGTACTTC. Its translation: CASSQVAGVKYEQYF.